This TCR beta chain was identified during a study of T-cell memory formation after mild COVID-19. Study-wide results and caveats: Among clones peaking at day 37 in the second wave, SARS-CoV-2 specificity remained unconfirmed. Researchers found some responding clones in pre-infection memory, a sign that cross-reactive memory joined.

Note on this clonotype: Its antigen remains unidentified.

The CDR3 is 12 amino acids. Deletions cut 7 bases from V and 6 bases from J, with 15 bases between. Germline CDR1 is SQVTM and CDR2 is ANQGSEA. After 5'RACE with constant-segment primers, TCR alpha and TCR beta cDNA libraries carrying sample barcodes and UMIs were obtained. Each CDR3 protein is one row after TCRdb ran MiXCR on the 5' RACE reads. The table lists roughly 260,000 distinct CDR3 sequences, about a sixth of them singletons. The sequencing sample was made of PBMCs or a T cell subset sorted from them (not recorded which). The clonotype originates from a man between 18 and 29 years old who had mild COVID-19 (a few samples of this study predate the infection). Cell type and time point are not known. V is TRBV29-1 and J is TRBJ1-2; a possible D gene is TRBD1 (6 bases). This chain's CDR3 is CSGVGQRHGYTF. In nucleotides, the CDR3 is TGCAGCGGGGTAGGACAGCGCCATGGCTACACCTTC.